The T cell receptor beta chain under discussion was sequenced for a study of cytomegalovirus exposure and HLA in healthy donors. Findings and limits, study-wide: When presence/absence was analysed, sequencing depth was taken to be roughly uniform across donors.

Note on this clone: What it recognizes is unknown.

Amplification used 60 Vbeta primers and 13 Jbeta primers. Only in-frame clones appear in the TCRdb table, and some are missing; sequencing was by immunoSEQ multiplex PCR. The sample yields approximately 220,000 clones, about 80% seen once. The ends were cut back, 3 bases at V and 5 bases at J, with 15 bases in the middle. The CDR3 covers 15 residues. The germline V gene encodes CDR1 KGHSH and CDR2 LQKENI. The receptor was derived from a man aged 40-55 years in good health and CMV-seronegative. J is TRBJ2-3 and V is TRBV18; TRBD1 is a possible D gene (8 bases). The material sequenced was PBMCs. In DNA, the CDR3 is TGTGCCAGCTCACCCCAGACAGGGGAGGGAGATACGCAGTATTTT. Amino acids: CASSPQTGEGDTQYF. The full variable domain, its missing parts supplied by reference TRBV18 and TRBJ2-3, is NAGVMQNPRHLVRRRGQEARLRCSPMKGHSHVYWYRQLPEEGLKFMVYLQKENIIDESGMPKERFSAEFPKEGPSILRIQQVVRGDSAAYFCASSPQTGEGDTQYFGPGTRLTVL.